The sequence of this T cell receptor (beta chain) was determined in a study of blood T cell repertoires in COVID-19. Looking at the study overall: The United States, Italy and Spain provided the acute and convalescent COVID-19 samples. PBMCs, B-cell-depleted T cells, or T cells provided the cDNA or gDNA that made up the material.

Authors' methods: Scientists estimated how many nucleated cells there were by amplifying reference gene primers. The method was immunoSEQ multiplex PCR; TCRdb's version includes in-frame clones alone and lacks a portion of them. The V and J calls and the clone size are those of that table, but D and trimming were determined from the DNA. Among about 140,000 clones, around 80% were seen once, and the ten largest hold approximately 6.5%. The CDR3 covers 15 residues. The V end lost 5 bases, the J end lost 4 bases, and 15 bases lay between the germline ends. In germline, CDR1 is SGHAT, CDR2 FQNNGV. This clone showed up just a few times.

Input material: peripheral blood. This receptor was obtained from a human donor in a cohort sampled during active COVID-19. This chain uses TRBV11-2 with TRBJ1-5; the D gene is possibly TRBD1 (5 bases). As DNA, the CDR3 is TGTGCCAGCAGCCGGTTGGGGCTAAGTAATCAGCCCCAGCATTTT. Amino acid sequence: CASSRLGLSNQPQHF.